Presented here are 3 T cell receptor beta chains from one specimen sequenced in a study of OX40 agonist ivuxolimab in advanced cancers. The repertoire was sequenced with immunoSEQ multiplex PCR; TCRdb's copy has only in-frame clones and lacks some. The data contain about 40,000 clones, 88% of them singletons. Here the sequenced sample was CD4+ or CD8+ T cells sorted from blood, taken in a trial of the OX40 agonist ivuxolimab. These receptor sequences come from an adult with an advanced solid tumor such as melanoma, head and neck, liver or kidney cancer.

This CDR3 is CATSRDLRQNYGYTF. The CDR3 nucleotides are TGTGCCACCAGCAGAGATCTTAGACAGAACTATGGCTACACCTTC. V gene TRBV15 combines with J gene TRBJ1-2; the D gene is possibly TRBD1 (5 bases). The germline V and J ends were trimmed by 0 bases and 2 bases, with 10 bases remaining between them. CDR1 and CDR2 from the germline V gene are LNHNV and YYDKDF (reference sequence). The CDR3 spans 15 residues.

The CDR3: CAISPVRGGGSTDTQYF. CDR3 nucleotide sequence: TGTGCCATCAGTCCCGTCAGGGGGGGAGGGAGCACAGATACGCAGTATTTT. The rearrangement uses TRBV10-3 and TRBJ2-3, with D tentatively TRBD1 or TRBD2 (7 bases each). Germline V gene lookup returns CDR1 ENHRY and CDR2 SYGVKD. Between the trimmed V and J ends, which lost 5 bases and 0 bases, there was a span of 18 bases. This CDR3 is 17 amino acids long.

V usage is TRBV4-1 and J usage is TRBJ2-5; no reliable D call. Trimming took 8 bases from V and 5 from J, leaving 12 bases between them. Germline V gene data show CDR1 as MGHRA and CDR2 as YSYEKL. CDR3 length: 12 residues. The CDR3 DNA follows: TGCGCCAGCGCCAATGGGCCGGAGACCCAGTACTTC. Translated: CASANGPETQYF.